This T cell receptor beta chain was identified in a study of blood T cell repertoires in COVID-19 (TCRdb year 2020). About the full investigation: The collaborator samples originated in the United States, Italy and Spain and spanned the acute and convalescent phases of COVID-19. The dataset comprised deeply sampled blood TCRbeta repertoires from subjects exposed to, actively infected with, or recovered from COVID-19. A de-identified subject ID, COVID-19 status, age in years and sex were almost always included in the sample metadata. Where HLA class I and class II types were available, the types were taken from metadata supplied by the sample provider, not from assay-based typing. The repertoires were released in a freely available public database meant as a resource for research on the immune response to SARS-CoV-2. The prospective study material was composed of cDNA or gDNA derived from T cells, B-cell-depleted T cells, or PBMCs. Samples were obtained from the ongoing ImmuneRACE study (first 160 participants) and from over 1,000 subjects provided by 6 global collaborators. Summary of the overall study and its limitations: The quantity of clinical and demographic metadata differed by source and by participant and was supplied without curation.

TCRbeta CDR3 regions were amplified from genomic DNA using the immunoSEQ Assay, a bias-controlled multiplex PCR. The study's own analysis went as follows. The number of nucleated cells in each sample was estimated by amplification of reference gene primers within the assay. Sequence reads were collapsed and filtered to measure the absolute abundance of every unique TCRbeta CDR3 rearrangement. For each sample, productive Simpson clonality was calculated as the square root of Simpson's diversity index across productive rearrangements. TCRdb retrieved this table from immuneACCESS and kept in-frame rearrangements only. Not all clones are present; in checked studies, unresolved V genes account for under half, and no reason is known for the remainder. V and J calls and clone size follow that table, whereas D and trimming were derived from the DNA. The table for this sample lists over 250,000 clones; 90% of them were counted only once. The top ten clonotypes cover 0.95% to 1.2% of the sample.

CDR1 and CDR2 are read off the germline V gene (reference sequence) as LNHDA and SQIVND. From cysteine to phenylalanine, the CDR3 is 14 amino acids long. The retained sequence is limited to the CDR3, 42 bases, with the frame set at the first base. Trimming removed 10 bases from V and 4 bases from J; the gene matches leave 9 bases unexplained. As regards this clone: The antigen it recognizes is unknown. No much larger clone is present one base from it, and per-base qualities are unavailable.

In the prospective study, participants were about 18 to 100 years old, resided in under 30 geographic areas of the United States, and were enrolled through a virtual design. Cohort assignment in the prospective study relied on participant-reported clinical history from a screening survey and a study questionnaire. ImmuneRACE Cohort 3 recovered participants were defined by two consecutive negative NP/OP PCR tests, healthcare professional clearance, or symptom resolution. In the prospective study, mobile phlebotomists collected whole blood, serum and a nasopharyngeal or oropharyngeal swab from each participant. Participants in the prospective study had the option to provide additional blood draws and questionnaires over a roughly two-month period. Before DNA extraction, blood samples from the prospective study were shipped at room temperature or frozen.

The chain is encoded by TRBV19 joined to TRBJ1-2; the junction holds 10 bases that match TRBD1. The receptor's source is a woman aged 25 to 39 who had recovered from COVID-19. Sequencing was performed on PBMCs or T cells enriched from blood (not recorded which). The DNA reads TGTGCCACCACCTTGACAGGGGGCCTCTATGGCTACACCTTC. This gives the protein CATTLTGGLYGYTF.